Following are 27 T cell receptor beta chains from one sample sequenced in a study of blood T cell repertoires in COVID-19. Generated by immunoSEQ multiplex PCR, the TCRdb table keeps only in-frame clones and is missing some. The data hold 150,000 or so clones, with more than 75% observed a single time. Material for sequencing was PBMCs or T cells enriched from blood (not recorded which). The receptors here all came from a woman aged 50 to 60 who had recovered from COVID-19.

This chain joins TRBV6-2 or TRBV6-3 and TRBJ1-6; the match to TRBD1 covers 7 bases. The CDR3 has 13 residues. After removal of 4 bases from V and 8 bases from J, the junction contained 2 bases not matched to a gene. CDR1 is MNHEY and CDR2 is SVGEGT in the germline V gene. CDR3 bases: TGTGCCAGCAGTTCGCAGGGGGATTCACCCCTCCACTTT. It is translated as CASSSQGDSPLHF.

The rearrangement joins TRBV19 to TRBJ2-4; D may be TRBD2 (6 bases). V lost 7 bases to trimming and J lost 0 bases, with 19 bases between them. The CDR3 consists of 17 residues. CDR1 and CDR2 (germline): LNHDA, SQIVND (reference sequence). The CDR3 DNA sequence: TGTGCCAGTAAGGGACCAGGGAGGAACTTAGCCAAAAACATTCAGTACTTC. It encodes CASKGPGRNLAKNIQYF.

This clone occurred a few times. Other DNA sequences in the same sample also yield this CDR3. The DNA for the CDR3 is TGTGCCAGCAGTTTACAAGGGGATCAGCCCCAGCATTTT. Its translation is CASSLQGDQPQHF. V usage is TRBV12-3 or TRBV12-4 and J usage is TRBJ1-5; D might be TRBD1 (5 bases). Trimming took off 2 bases at V and 5 bases at J, with 7 bases between the two ends. The CDR3 has 13 residues.

The chain links TRBV28 to TRBJ1-2; 9 bases agree with TRBD1. The CDR3 has 18 residues. Germline loops: CDR1 MDHEN, CDR2 SYDVKM. Trimming cost V 6 bases and J 0 bases; bases outside gene matches: 14. DNA of the CDR3: TGTGCCAGCAGCTCCCCGCCGGACAGGGGACGAGCTAACTATGGCTACACCTTC. This gives the protein CASSSPPDRGRANYGYTF.

V gene TRBV19 combines with J gene TRBJ1-2; no clear D. Between the trimmed V and J ends, which lost 9 bases and 8 bases, there was a span of 7 bases. The V gene's germline CDR1 is LNHDA and CDR2 SQIVND (reference sequence). The CDR3 length is 9 residues. The CDR3 protein is CASRKGYTF. The CDR3 DNA reads as TGTGCCAGCAGGAAGGGCTACACCTTC.

V is TRBV5-5 and J is TRBJ2-7; 9 nucleotides match TRBD2. Germline V gives CDR1 SGHKS, CDR2 YYEKEE (reference sequence). This CDR3 comprises 17 residues. Trimming took 1 base from V and 0 from J; bases not matched to a gene: 8. CDR3 residues: CASSLISGGISSYEQYF. CDR3 nucleotide sequence: TGTGCCAGCAGCTTGATCAGCGGGGGGATTAGCTCCTACGAGCAGTACTTC.

This sequence joins TRBV19 and TRBJ2-1; TRBD1 matches at 11 bases. The CDR3 is made up of 16 amino acids. V gave up 1 base and J gave up 4 bases; unmatched junction bases: 3. Germline V gives CDR1 LNHDA, CDR2 SQIVND (reference sequence). The CDR3 reads CASSIAGQGVYNEQFF. DNA of the CDR3: TGTGCCAGTAGTATAGCGGGACAGGGGGTATACAATGAGCAGTTCTTC.

This sequence joins TRBV28 and TRBJ1-3; D might be TRBD1 (5 bases). The ends were cut back, 2 bases at V and 4 bases at J, with 9 bases in the middle. The CDR3 contains 14 residues. Germline loops: CDR1 MDHEN, CDR2 SYDVKM. Here the CDR3 reads CASSLGGVGNTIYF. Here the CDR3 DNA reads TGTGCCAGCAGTTTAGGAGGGGTGGGAAACACCATATATTTT. The variable domain in full, completed from reference TRBV28 and TRBJ1-3, reads DVKVTQSSRYLVKRTGEKVFLECVQDMDHENMFWYRQDPGLGLRLIYFSYDVKMKEKGDIPEGYSVSREKKERFSLILESASTNQTSMYLCASSLGGVGNTIYFGEGSWLTVV.

This clone has just a few counts. The rearrangement links TRBV7-7 to TRBJ2-5; 7 positions match TRBD1. CDR3 length: 16 amino acids. The J segment lost 1 base and the V segment lost 5 bases, leaving 10 bases of the junction unmatched. CDR1 is SSHAT and CDR2 is FNYEAQ in the germline V gene (reference sequence). CDR3 DNA sequence: TGTGCCAGCAGCCAGGGGGTGGGGGCTTTCCAAGAGACCCAGTACTTC. Amino acids: CASSQGVGAFQETQYF.

The J gene is TRBJ2-3, the V gene TRBV7-6, with D unclear. Germline V gene lookup returns CDR1 SGHVS and CDR2 FNYEAQ. V shed 5 bases and J shed 5 bases, with 8 bases lying between them. The CDR3 is 12 amino acids. The CDR3 DNA sequence: TGTGCCAGCAGCCCCAACTTAGATACGCAGTATTTT. This encodes CASSPNLDTQYF.

The chain recombines TRBV28 with TRBJ1-4, with D maybe TRBD1 (6 bases). With 7 bases removed from V and 8 bases from J, the gap between germline ends came to 17 bases. Germline V gives CDR1 MDHEN, CDR2 SYDVKM. There are 14 residues in the CDR3. The CDR3 sequence is CASKGGGSFEKLFF. CDR3 DNA sequence: TGTGCCAGCAAGGGGGGGGGAAGCTTCGAAAAACTGTTTTTT.

The CDR3 reads CASRWTGGGEKLFF. The CDR3 DNA sequence: TGTGCCAGCAGGTGGACAGGGGGTGGTGAAAAACTGTTTTTT. The V gene is TRBV2, the J gene TRBJ1-4; 10 bases fit TRBD1. Germline CDR1 is SNHLY and CDR2 is FYNNEI. The CDR3 contains 14 residues. V gave up 6 bases and J gave up 7 bases; unmatched junction bases: 5.

This clone was detected only once. The chain joins TRBV29-1 to TRBJ1-3; tentatively, D is TRBD1 (5 bases). Germline V gene sequence: CDR1 SQVTM, CDR2 ANQGSEA. V was clipped by 7 bases and J by 0 bases, with 13 bases between them. The CDR3 consists of 14 residues. CDR3 region: CSASRDPSGNTIYF. The CDR3 DNA sequence: TGCAGCGCTAGCAGGGATCCCTCTGGAAACACCATATATTTT. Complete variable domain (other parts from reference TRBV29-1 and TRBJ1-3): SAVISQKPSRDICQRGTSLTIQCQVDSQVTMMFWYRQQPGQSLTLIATANQGSEATYESGFVIDKFPISRPNLTFSTLTVSNMSPEDSSIYLCSASRDPSGNTIYFGEGSWLTVV.

The chain joins TRBV10-3 to TRBJ1-1; the D gene is possibly TRBD1 (5 bases). The V gene's germline CDR1 is ENHRY and CDR2 SYGVKD. The CDR3 spans 14 residues. The V and J ends lost 6 bases and 1 base respectively, with 12 bases between them. The CDR3: CAIRDRQQNTEAFF. DNA of the CDR3: TGTGCCATCAGGGATAGACAGCAGAACACTGAAGCTTTCTTT.

V gene TRBV6-5 combines with J gene TRBJ1-6, with 7 bases lining up with TRBD1. Trimming removed 7 bases from V and 7 bases from J; junction bases left unmatched: 10. Germline V CDR1 and CDR2: MNHEY, SVGAGI. The CDR3 loop spans 15 amino acids. CDR3 nucleotide sequence: TGTGCCAGCACCGAAATGGGGACAGCCAATTCACCCCTCCACTTT. Protein sequence: CASTEMGTANSPLHF.

This chain connects TRBV28 to TRBJ2-7; D gene uncertain. From germline, CDR1 is MDHEN and CDR2 SYDVKM. Deletions cut 5 bases from V and 6 bases from J, with 5 bases between. CDR3 size: 10 residues. The CDR3 loop is CASSTFEQYF. The CDR3 DNA reads TGTGCCAGCAGTACTTTCGAGCAGTACTTC.

This clone was counted a few times. The V and J genes are TRBV7-3 and TRBJ2-1, with 9 bases fitting TRBD2. There are 14 residues in the CDR3. Germline V gene data show CDR1 as SGHTA and CDR2 as FQGTGA. The J segment lost 9 bases and the V segment lost 1 base, leaving 4 bases of the junction unmatched. The CDR3: CASSLMGLAGEQFF. The CDR3 DNA is TGTGCCAGCAGCTTAATGGGACTAGCAGGTGAGCAGTTCTTC.

CDR3 sequence (DNA): TGTGCCAGCAGCCCAGCGGAAGGGGGACGGAATTCACCCCTCCACTTT. Residues: CASSPAEGGRNSPLHF. The gene calls are TRBV14 and TRBJ1-6; D is possibly TRBD1 (6 bases). The V gene's germline CDR1 is SGHDN and CDR2 FVKESK. The CDR3 length is 16 residues. V lost 4 bases and J 7 bases, leaving 17 bases between the germline ends.

This chain links TRBV18 with TRBJ1-1; no reliable D call. The CDR3 sequence is 13 residues long. Trimming removed 5 bases from V and 2 bases from J, with 9 bases in between. Germline V lookup: CDR1 KGHSH, CDR2 LQKENI. CDR3 in amino acids: CASSIELNTEAFF. The CDR3 DNA reads TGTGCCAGCTCAATCGAGCTTAACACTGAAGCTTTCTTT.

There are a few counts of this clone. This sequence joins TRBV29-1 and TRBJ2-7, with TRBD2 matching over 7 bases. CDR1 SQVTM and CDR2 ANQGSEA come from the germline V gene. This CDR3 comprises 13 residues. V dropped 0 bases and J dropped 6; count of bases not matched to a gene: 5. The CDR3 is CSVEDRLAAEQYF. The CDR3 coding sequence is TGCAGCGTTGAAGATCGGCTAGCGGCCGAGCAGTACTTC.

V is TRBV27 and J is TRBJ1-1; tentatively, D is TRBD1 (5 bases). V was trimmed by 1 base and J by 1 base, leaving 16 bases between them. The CDR3 loop spans 17 amino acids. Germline CDR1 MNHEY, CDR2 SMNVEV (reference sequence). CDR3 in amino acids: CASSLWSGGVGNTEAFF. The CDR3 coding sequence is TGTGCCAGCAGTTTATGGTCGGGGGGGGTTGGGAACACTGAAGCTTTCTTT.

The CDR3 nucleotides read TGTGCCAGCAATGGCAGGTCGGACACTGAAGCTTTCTTT. Its translation: CASNGRSDTEAFF. The V and J genes are TRBV6-5 and TRBJ1-1; D is uncertain. This CDR3 spans 13 amino acids. Trimming took 7 bases from V and 3 from J, leaving 12 bases between them. Germline CDR1 is MNHEY and CDR2 is SVGAGI.

V and J are TRBV2 and TRBJ2-5; D might be TRBD1 (6 bases). CDR1 is SNHLY and CDR2 is FYNNEI in the germline V gene. V was pared by 4 bases and J by 1 base, with 13 bases between. The CDR3 consists of 15 residues. The CDR3 loop reads CASSVSRGTQETQYF. CDR3 in DNA: TGTGCCAGCAGTGTTAGTAGGGGGACCCAAGAGACCCAGTACTTC.

This chain connects TRBV7-2 to TRBJ2-7; 7 bases agree with TRBD1. Germline-derived CDR1 and CDR2 are SGHTA and FQGNSA. Trimming at V came to 1 base and at J to 2 bases, leaving 2 bases not matched to a gene. CDR3 length: 14 amino acids. CDR3 sequence (DNA): TGTGCCAGCAGCTTAGGGACAGGTCCCTACGAGCAGTACTTC. It yields the protein CASSLGTGPYEQYF.

The chain uses TRBV7-8 and TRBJ2-7, with 14 bases lining up with TRBD2. Germline values: CDR1 SGHVS, CDR2 FQNEAQ. V lost 5 bases and J lost 2; bases outside the gene matches: 8. This CDR3 region has 17 residues. The CDR3 DNA is TGTGCCAGCAGCCTGGGACTAGCGGGGGTAAAGACCTACGAGCAGTACGTC. As protein: CASSLGLAGVKTYEQYV.

The CDR3: CASSLEGSGYYEQYF. CDR3 in DNA: TGTGCCAGCAGCTTAGAGGGTAGCGGATATTACGAGCAGTACTTC. The J gene is TRBJ2-7, the V gene TRBV7-2, with D perhaps matching TRBD2 (6 bases). V lost 1 base and J 4 bases, leaving 14 bases between the germline ends. CDR1 is SGHTA, CDR2 FQGNSA, per germline. This CDR3 region has 15 residues.

The chain links TRBV11-2 to TRBJ2-7, with 9 nucleotides matching TRBD1. Germline CDR1 is SGHAT and CDR2 is FQNNGV. This CDR3 comprises 14 residues. Trimming at V came to 5 bases and at J to 5 bases, leaving 7 bases not matched to a gene. The CDR3 DNA reads as TGTGCCAGCAGCAAAAGGACAGGGGAGGACGAGCAGTACGTC. Amino acids: CASSKRTGEDEQYV.